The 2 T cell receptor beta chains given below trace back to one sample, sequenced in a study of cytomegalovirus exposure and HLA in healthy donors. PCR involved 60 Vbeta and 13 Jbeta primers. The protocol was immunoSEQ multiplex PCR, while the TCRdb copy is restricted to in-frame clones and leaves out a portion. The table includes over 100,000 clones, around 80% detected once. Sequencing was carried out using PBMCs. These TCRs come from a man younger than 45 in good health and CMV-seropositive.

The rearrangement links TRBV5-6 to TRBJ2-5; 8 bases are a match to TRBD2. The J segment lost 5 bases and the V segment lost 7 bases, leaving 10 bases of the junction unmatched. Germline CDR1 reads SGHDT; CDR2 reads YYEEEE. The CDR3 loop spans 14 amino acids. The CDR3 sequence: CASRRAGGGETQYF. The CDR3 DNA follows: TGTGCCAGCCGGCGGGCGGGGGGCGGGGAGACCCAGTACTTC.

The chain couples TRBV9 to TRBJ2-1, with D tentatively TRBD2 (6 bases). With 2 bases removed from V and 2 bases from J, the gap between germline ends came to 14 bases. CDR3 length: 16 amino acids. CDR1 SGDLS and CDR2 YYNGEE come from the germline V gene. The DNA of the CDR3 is TGTGCCAGCAGCGTTACTTCAGGGAGGACCTACAATGAGCAGTTCTTC. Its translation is CASSVTSGRTYNEQFF.